Included here is one T cell receptor beta chain sequence, with context. Germline trimming cut 1 base from V and 3 bases from J; bases unmatched to any gene: 7. Germline CDR1 reads LGHDT; CDR2 reads YNNKEL (reference sequence). CDR3 length equals 16 residues. The sample is drawn from a study of blood T cell repertoires in COVID-19. Assay used: immunoSEQ multiplex PCR; TCRdb lists only in-frame clones, some missing. The sample lists 50,000 to 75,000 clones; roughly 86% were seen once. Sequenced input: peripheral blood. The TCR originated in a man aged 55 to 70 with acute or convalescent COVID-19. This chain joins TRBV3-1 (or the pseudogene TRBV3-2) and TRBJ2-7; 9 bases match TRBD1. CDR3: CASSQAPGQGHYEQYF. The CDR3 coding sequence is TGTGCCAGCAGCCAAGCCCCCGGACAGGGGCACTACGAGCAGTACTTC.